The 27 T cell receptor beta chains given below trace back to one sample, sequenced in a study of T cell repertoires in cytomegalovirus infection. Antigens for these TCRs are unknown. TCRdb reanalysed the reads using MiXCR and keeps one entry per CDR3 protein. The data contain about 830,000 distinct CDR3 sequences, about 31% of them singletons. Sample: cultured CD8+ T cells from PBMCs, taken from culture after CMV antigen stimulation. Every receptor here comes from a human donor in good health (CMV status not recorded). Some clones in this sample may be carry-over from other donors' samples.

The rearrangement joins TRBV6-6 to TRBJ1-1; no clear D gene. Trimming stripped 2 bases from V and 0 bases from J, with 16 bases between. CDR3 size: 17 residues. Germline assignment: CDR1 MNHNY and CDR2 SVGAGI (reference sequence). The CDR3 coding sequence is TGTGCCAGCAGTTACGGTATGGAGTACGCAATGAACACTGAAGCTTTCTTT. It specifies CASSYGMEYAMNTEAFF.

This clonotype was seen a few times. The genes are TRBV4-1 and TRBJ2-2, with a tentative D call TRBD1 (6 bases). CDR1 MGHRA and CDR2 YSYEKL come from the germline V gene. The CDR3 is 17 amino acids. Trimming pared 1 base from V and 0 bases from J, leaving 12 bases between. The CDR3 protein is CASSQATGPPNTGELFF. The CDR3 nucleotides are TGCGCCAGCAGCCAAGCCACAGGGCCTCCGAACACCGGGGAGCTGTTTTTT.

This CDR3 reads CASSLGAILYQGPQLQGQFF. Written as DNA, the CDR3 is TGTGCCAGCAGCCTCGGTGCAATACTTTACCAGGGGCCCCAGCTACAAGGGCAGTTCTTC. The gene calls are TRBV7-4 and TRBJ2-1, with D possibly matching TRBD1 (6 bases). The germline V gene encodes CDR1 SGHVT and CDR2 SQSDAQ. The CDR3 is 20 residues long. V shed 5 bases and J shed 12 bases, with 38 bases lying between them.

As to this clonotype: A much larger clone differs from this one at a single base, so this may be a read error. The chain carries TRBV7-6 and TRBJ1-2; D unresolved. Germline CDR1 and CDR2: SGHVS and FNYEAQ. This CDR3 is 13 amino acids long. V was clipped by 2 bases and J by 4 bases, with 8 bases between them. Here the CDR3 DNA reads TGTGCCAGCAGCTTAAAGTTCATCTATGGCTACACCTTC. Amino acids: CASSLKFIYGYTF.

The genes are TRBV28 and TRBJ1-5; weak D call: TRBD1 (6 bases). The V end was cut by 4 bases, the J end by 7 bases, with 14 bases between. The length of the CDR3 is 14 residues. Germline lookup yields CDR1 MDHEN and CDR2 SYDVKM. In DNA form, the CDR3 reads TGTGCCAGCAGTTGGGGGCCCCAGGAGCAGCCCCAGCATTTT. Its translation: CASSWGPQEQPQHF.

This chain uses TRBV6-5 with TRBJ2-3, with 9 positions matching TRBD2. Germline CDR1 is MNHEY and CDR2 is SVGAGI. The CDR3 sequence is 15 residues long. Trimming took 6 bases from V and 0 from J; bases not matched to a gene: 4. In DNA, the CDR3 is TGTGCCAGCAGACTCCTAGCGGGGAGCACAGATACGCAGTATTTT. As protein: CASRLLAGSTDTQYF.

This CDR3 reads CASSGTVLAKNIQYF. CDR3 sequence (DNA): TGTGCCAGCAGTGGGACAGTTCTAGCCAAAAACATTCAGTACTTC. The chain links TRBV6-1 to TRBJ2-4, with D possibly being TRBD1 (6 bases). Germline V lookup: CDR1 MNHNS, CDR2 SASEGT. The CDR3 runs to 15 residues. Trimming shortened V by 4 bases and J by 0 bases, and 10 bases separated the two germline ends.

The chain combines TRBV14 with TRBJ1-3, with D possibly being TRBD1 (6 bases). Germline V gene data show CDR1 as SGHDN and CDR2 as FVKESK. V was clipped by 8 bases and J by 0 bases, with 8 bases between them. This CDR3 contains 13 residues. Here the CDR3 DNA reads TGTGCCAGCCAGGGGAACTCTGGAAACACCATATATTTT. Amino acids: CASQGNSGNTIYF.

This clonotype was observed many times. The chain has TRBV7-6 and TRBJ1-5, with D perhaps TRBD1 (5 bases). The germline V gene encodes CDR1 SGHVS and CDR2 FNYEAQ. V lost 1 base, J lost 3 bases, and 7 bases lay in between. The CDR3 is 14 amino acids. The CDR3 sequence is CASSLGQFNQPQHF. DNA of the CDR3: TGTGCCAGCAGCTTAGGACAGTTCAATCAGCCCCAGCATTTT.

This sequence joins TRBV27 and TRBJ1-3; D ambiguous. The ends were cut back, 4 bases at V and 0 bases at J, with 10 bases in the middle. In germline, CDR1 is MNHEY, CDR2 SMNVEV (reference sequence). CDR3 size: 15 residues. This CDR3 is CASSSHSRSGNTIYF. CDR3 DNA sequence: TGTGCCAGCAGTTCCCACAGTCGCTCTGGAAACACCATATATTTT.

The J gene is TRBJ2-1, the V gene TRBV6-5; 7 positions agree with TRBD2. Looked up from germline, CDR1 is MNHEY and CDR2 is SVGAGI. This CDR3 is 18 amino acids long. Trimming removed 2 bases from V and 4 bases from J; junction bases left unmatched: 14. Here the CDR3 DNA reads TGTGCCAGCAGTTACCCGTTGGGGGGGACCTGGGCATACAATGAGCAGTTCTTC. This gives the protein CASSYPLGGTWAYNEQFF.

The V call is TRBV12-3 or TRBV12-4, the J call TRBJ2-5; no firm D call. This CDR3 spans 14 amino acids. V was cut by 6 bases and J by 5 bases, with 16 bases left in between. The CDR3 nucleotides read TGTGCCAGCAGCCTAGTCGCGAATTTGGAGACCCAGTACTTC. This translates into CASSLVANLETQYF.

The genes are TRBV18 and TRBJ2-7; 11 nucleotides align to TRBD1. J lost 2 bases, V lost 1 base, and 10 bases had no gene match. In germline, CDR1 is KGHSH, CDR2 LQKENI. This CDR3 comprises 18 residues. CDR3 DNA: TGTGCCAGCTCACCACTGACGAGGGGGGGACAGGGGGCCTACGAGCAGTACTTC. Protein: CASSPLTRGGQGAYEQYF.

This clonotype was detected many times. The chain joins TRBV7-6 to TRBJ2-3; tentative D call: TRBD2 (5 bases). The CDR3 sequence is 12 residues long. From germline, CDR1 is SGHVS and CDR2 FNYEAQ. V lost 2 bases and J lost 6, with 6 bases in between. CDR3 region: CASSLREDTQYF. The CDR3 nucleotides are TGTGCCAGCAGCTTAAGGGAGGATACGCAGTATTTT. Combining the CDR3 with reference TRBV7-6 and TRBJ2-3 gives the whole variable domain GAGVSQSPRYKVTKRGQDVALRCDPISGHVSLYWYRQALGQGPEFLTYFNYEAQQDKSGLPNDRFSAERPEGSISTLTIQRTEQRDSAMYRCASSLREDTQYFGPGTRLTVL.

CDR3 region: CASRVFDTDTQYF. CDR3 nucleotide sequence: TGTGCCAGCAGGGTATTCGACACAGATACGCAGTATTTT. V gene TRBV2 combines with J gene TRBJ2-3; D remains unclear. V was clipped by 6 bases and J by 2 bases, with 9 bases between them. CDR1 is SNHLY, CDR2 FYNNEI, per germline. CDR3 length equals 13 residues.

This chain connects TRBV6-5 to TRBJ2-5, with a weak D call TRBD1 (6 bases). The CDR3 is 19 amino acids. The germline CDR1 and CDR2 sequences are MNHEY and SVGAGI. Trimming pared 4 bases from V and 2 bases from J, leaving 26 bases between. This chain's CDR3 is CASSSTGWDTLRRQETQYF. The CDR3 DNA follows: TGTGCCAGCAGTTCCACGGGATGGGACACCCTCAGAAGGCAAGAGACCCAGTACTTC.

The rearrangement joins TRBV6-5 to TRBJ1-6; 8 nucleotides align to TRBD1. The ends lost 6 bases at V and 3 bases at J; junction bases unmatched: 4. CDR3 length: 15 amino acids. Germline lookup yields CDR1 MNHEY and CDR2 SVGAGI. The CDR3 DNA reads as TGTGCCAGCAGGACAGGGGCGGGCTATAATTCACCCCTCCACTTT. Encoded protein: CASRTGAGYNSPLHF.

V usage is TRBV20-1 and J usage is TRBJ2-5; TRBD2 matches 10 bases. Germline trimming cut 2 bases from V and 0 bases from J; bases unmatched to any gene: 18. The CDR3 loop spans 20 amino acids. Germline lookup yields CDR1 DFQATT and CDR2 SNEGSKA (reference sequence). The CDR3 reads CSARPRLGLAGDTYQETQYF. In nucleotides, the CDR3 is TGCAGTGCTAGACCTCGACTAGGGCTAGCGGGGGATACGTACCAAGAGACCCAGTACTTC.

A few counts support this clonotype. The chain couples TRBV4-1 to TRBJ1-2; 7 bases match TRBD1. The CDR3 is 15 amino acids. V shed 6 bases and J 3 bases; nucleotides not matched to a gene: 10. Germline loops: CDR1 MGHRA, CDR2 YSYEKL. This chain's CDR3 is CASRSRRQGDYGYTF. The CDR3 DNA sequence: TGCGCCAGCAGATCCCGCCGACAGGGTGACTATGGCTACACCTTC.

The chain joins TRBV7-6 to TRBJ2-3, with D possibly matching TRBD2 (6 bases). Germline CDR1 and CDR2: SGHVS and FNYEAQ. V was cut by 3 bases and J by 2 bases, with 9 bases left in between. CDR3 length: 14 amino acids. The CDR3, as DNA: TGTGCCAGCAGCTTCGCTAGCGCCACAGATACGCAGTATTTT. This gives the protein CASSFASATDTQYF.

The table lists this clonotype with a few counts. The chain employs TRBV4-3 and TRBJ1-1; perhaps TRBD1 as D (6 bases). V was shortened by 0 bases and J by 4 bases, with 12 bases between the two germline ends. The germline gives CDR1 LGHNA, CDR2 YSLEER. The CDR3 has 15 residues. DNA of the CDR3: TGCGCCAGCAGCCAAGAACAGGGTTGGGCCACTGAAGCTTTCTTT. The encoded protein is CASSQEQGWATEAFF.

This clonotype showed up just a few times. V and J are TRBV28 and TRBJ1-5; a weak D match, TRBD1 (5 bases). Trimming removed 2 bases from V and 7 bases from J, with 15 bases in between. The length of the CDR3 is 15 residues. Germline CDR1 and CDR2: MDHEN and SYDVKM. The chain's CDR3 is CASSLMGPPVQPQHF. In DNA, the CDR3 is TGTGCCAGCAGTTTAATGGGGCCCCCAGTCCAGCCCCAGCATTTT.

The gene calls are TRBV20-1 and TRBJ2-2; D call uncertain. This CDR3 is 13 amino acids long. V shed 4 bases and J shed 2 bases, with 8 bases lying between them. Germline V gene sequence: CDR1 DFQATT, CDR2 SNEGSKA (reference sequence). The CDR3 region has the DNA TGCAGTGCTATTACAGATAACACCGGGGAGCTGTTTTTT. Translating it yields CSAITDNTGELFF.

Only a few counts were recorded for this clonotype. V usage is TRBV4-3 and J usage is TRBJ2-2; possible D gene TRBD2, 5 bases. Germline lookup yields CDR1 LGHNA and CDR2 YSLEER. V dropped 4 bases and J dropped 11 bases, with 23 bases sitting between them. The length of the CDR3 is 16 residues. CDR3 amino acids: CASSPHKAAGGGELFF. For the CDR3, the DNA is TGCGCCAGCAGCCCCCATAAGGCGGCAGGAGGCGGAGAGCTGTTTTTT.

Many counts were recorded for this clonotype. This sequence joins TRBV7-2 and TRBJ1-1; D remains ambiguous. Per the germline V gene, CDR1 is SGHTA and CDR2 is FQGNSA. V lost 4 bases, J lost 3 bases, and 24 bases lay in between. The CDR3 is 18 amino acids. CDR3 protein: CASSSILTRNSVYTEAFF. DNA for the CDR3: TGTGCCAGCAGCTCGATTTTGACGCGAAACTCGGTGTACACTGAAGCTTTCTTT.

This clonotype was seen only a few times. The V call is TRBV4-1, the J call TRBJ2-1; the D is unclear. The CDR3 covers 14 residues. Deletions cut 3 bases from V and 13 bases from J, with 19 bases between. CDR1 is MGHRA, CDR2 YSYEKL, per germline. The CDR3 nucleotides read TGCGCCAGCAGCCACCCCCTCGATGGGTATGGCCAGTTCTTC. Amino acids: CASSHPLDGYGQFF.

A few counts support this clonotype. This chain joins TRBV7-6 and TRBJ1-5, with 9 bases aligning to TRBD1. There are 18 residues in the CDR3. V shed 0 bases and J 5 bases; nucleotides not matched to a gene: 11. The germline CDR1 and CDR2 sequences are SGHVS and FNYEAQ. The DNA for the CDR3 is TGTGCCAGCAGCTTAGCCCCTTCCCTAGGACAGGGGCATCAGCCCCAGCATTTT. Protein: CASSLAPSLGQGHQPQHF.